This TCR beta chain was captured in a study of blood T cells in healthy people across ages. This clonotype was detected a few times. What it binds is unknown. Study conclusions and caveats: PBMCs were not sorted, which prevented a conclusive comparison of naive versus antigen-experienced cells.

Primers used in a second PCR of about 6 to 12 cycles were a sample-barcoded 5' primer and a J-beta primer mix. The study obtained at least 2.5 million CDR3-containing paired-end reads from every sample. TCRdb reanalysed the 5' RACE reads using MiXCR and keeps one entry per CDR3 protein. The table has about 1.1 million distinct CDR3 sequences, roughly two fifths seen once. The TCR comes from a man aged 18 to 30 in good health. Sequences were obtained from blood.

For the CDR3, the DNA is TGTGCCAGCAGCTTAGGTAGCGGGGGGTCCGAGCAGTTCTTC. As protein: CASSLGSGGSEQFF. The chain recombines TRBV11-2 with TRBJ2-1; 10 bases line up with TRBD2. Germline loops: CDR1 SGHAT, CDR2 FQNNGV. Trimming took 1 base from V and 10 from J; bases not matched to a gene: 4. The CDR3 is 14 amino acids. The full variable domain, completed using reference TRBV11-2 and TRBJ2-1, is EAGVAQSPRYKIIEKRQSVAFWCNPISGHATLYWYQQILGQGPKLLIQFQNNGVVDDSQLPKDRFSAERLKGVDSTLKIQPAKLEDSAVYLCASSLGSGGSEQFFGPGTRLTVL.